The 10 T cell receptor beta chains in this list originate from one sample, sequenced in a study of T cells in Graves' hyperthyroidism and ophthalmopathy. TCR beta CDR3 region amplification was performed from RNA transcripts. Researchers ran a first-round RT-PCR on the TCR CDR3 using the HTBI primer set. TCRdb ran MiXCR on the multiplex PCR reads and lists one entry per CDR3 protein. The sample records fewer than 450,000 distinct CDR3 sequences, approximately 18% being singletons. The material sequenced was blood. These receptors all stem from a woman aged 25 to 39 with Graves' hyperthyroidism that later progressed to Graves' ophthalmopathy.

Points on this clonotype: With a much larger clone just one base away, this may be a read error. The chain employs TRBV7-6 and TRBJ1-1; no definite D call. The V and J ends lost 6 bases and 0 bases respectively, with 8 bases between them. The CDR3 has 13 residues. Germline V gives CDR1 SGHVS, CDR2 FNYEAQ. The CDR3 nucleotides read TGTGCCAGCAGGTTCCAGGTGAACACTGAAGCTTTCTTT. It is translated as CASRFQVNTEAFF. Looking up the rest from reference TRBV7-6 and TRBJ1-1 gives the full variable domain: GAGVSQSPRYKVTKRGQDVALRCDPISGHVSLYWYRQALGQGPEFLTYFNYEAQQDKSGLPNDRFSAERPEGSISTLTIQRTEQRDSAMYRCASRFQVNTEAFFGQGTRLTVV.

This clonotype was seen at least ten times. This chain joins TRBV5-1 and TRBJ2-7; D might be TRBD1 (5 bases). Germline V gene lookup returns CDR1 SGHRS and CDR2 YFSETQ. The CDR3 is made up of 14 amino acids. V lost 1 base, J lost 5 bases, and 13 bases lay in between. CDR3 region: CASSLLPRGHEQYF. DNA of the CDR3: TGCGCCAGCAGCTTGCTCCCTAGGGGCCACGAGCAGTACTTC.

This clonotype was counted between two and nine times. The genes are TRBV5-8 and TRBJ1-4; TRBD1 is a possible D gene (6 bases). Per the germline V gene, CDR1 is SGHTS and CDR2 is YDEGEE. This CDR3 has 13 amino acids. The ends were cut back, 5 bases at V and 8 bases at J, with 13 bases in the middle. The CDR3 coding sequence is TGTGCCAGCAGGTCGACAGGAACGGAAAAACTGTTTTTT. It translates to CASRSTGTEKLFF.

This clonotype was seen at least ten times. The J gene is TRBJ2-5, the V gene TRBV25-1; D might be TRBD2 (6 bases). CDR1 is MGHDK and CDR2 is SYGVNS in the germline V gene. The V gene lost 2 bases and the J gene lost 5 bases, with 24 bases spanning the gap. CDR3 length equals 18 residues. CDR3 loop: CASSEPLRDFVWGETQYF. DNA of the CDR3: TGTGCCAGCAGTGAACCTCTCCGGGACTTCGTGTGGGGTGAGACCCAGTACTTC. Full variable domain (outside the CDR3, taken from reference TRBV25-1 and TRBJ2-5): EADIYQTPRYLVIGTGKKITLECSQTMGHDKMYWYQQDPGMELHLIHYSYGVNSTEKGDLSSESTVSRIRTEHFPLTLESARPSHTSQYLCASSEPLRDFVWGETQYFGPGTRLLVL.

This clonotype was counted many times. The chain is built from TRBV10-3 and TRBJ2-1, with D maybe TRBD2 (7 bases). The germline V gene has CDR1 ENHRY and CDR2 SYGVKD. CDR3 size: 18 residues. V was clipped by 6 bases and J by 7 bases, with 28 bases between them. The CDR3 spells CAISDLLARSRRGNEQFF. CDR3 DNA: TGTGCCATCAGCGATCTACTAGCGCGGTCCCGAAGGGGGAATGAGCAGTTCTTC.

The chain is built from TRBV12-3 or TRBV12-4 and TRBJ2-7; 16 bases align to TRBD2. CDR3 length equals 16 residues. V shed 5 bases, J shed 2 bases, and the junction held 3 bases outside the gene matches. CDR3 protein: CASSPGTSGRAYEQYF. CDR3 nucleotide sequence: TGTGCCAGCAGTCCCGGGACTAGCGGGAGGGCCTACGAGCAGTACTTC.

V is TRBV19 and J is TRBJ2-7, with 7 nucleotides matching TRBD1. The CDR3 has 14 residues. Germline loops: CDR1 LNHDA, CDR2 SQIVND (reference sequence). V was clipped by 2 bases and J by 4 bases; unmatched bases: 5. The chain's CDR3 is CASSITGAAYEQYF. The DNA for the CDR3 is TGTGCCAGTAGTATAACAGGGGCGGCATACGAGCAGTACTTC. The full variable domain, with the rest looked up from reference TRBV19 and TRBJ2-7, is DGGITQSPKYLFRKEGQNVTLSCEQNLNHDAMYWYRQDPGQGLRLIYYSQIVNDFQKGDIAEGYSVSREKKESFPLTVTSAQKNPTAFYLCASSITGAAYEQYFGPGTRLTVT.

The genes are TRBV7-9 and TRBJ2-3; 9 bases are shared with TRBD2. J lost 6 bases, V lost 5 bases, and 12 bases had no gene match. In germline, CDR1 is SEHNR, CDR2 FQNEAQ (reference sequence). This CDR3 is 16 amino acids long. The DNA for the CDR3 is TGTGCCAGCAGCCCCCTCGGCGGGGGGGCCCTCGATACGCAGTATTTT. Residues: CASSPLGGGALDTQYF.

This clonotype was counted at least ten times. The V and J genes are TRBV2 and TRBJ2-5; D may be TRBD2 (6 bases). V was trimmed by 9 bases and J by 2 bases, leaving 13 bases between them. This CDR3 comprises 13 residues. The germline V gene encodes CDR1 SNHLY and CDR2 FYNNEI. This CDR3 is CARGRTAQETQYF. The CDR3 nucleotides read TGTGCCAGAGGGAGGACGGCACAAGAGACCCAGTACTTC.

This clonotype was recorded many times. The V call is TRBV20-1, the J call TRBJ1-2, with unresolved D. Germline loops: CDR1 DFQATT, CDR2 SNEGSKA (reference sequence). The CDR3 is 13 amino acids. V gave up 0 bases and J gave up 6 bases, with 11 bases separating them. CDR3 protein: CSARDNRINGYTF. In DNA, the CDR3 is TGCAGTGCTAGAGATAACCGTATTAATGGCTACACCTTC.